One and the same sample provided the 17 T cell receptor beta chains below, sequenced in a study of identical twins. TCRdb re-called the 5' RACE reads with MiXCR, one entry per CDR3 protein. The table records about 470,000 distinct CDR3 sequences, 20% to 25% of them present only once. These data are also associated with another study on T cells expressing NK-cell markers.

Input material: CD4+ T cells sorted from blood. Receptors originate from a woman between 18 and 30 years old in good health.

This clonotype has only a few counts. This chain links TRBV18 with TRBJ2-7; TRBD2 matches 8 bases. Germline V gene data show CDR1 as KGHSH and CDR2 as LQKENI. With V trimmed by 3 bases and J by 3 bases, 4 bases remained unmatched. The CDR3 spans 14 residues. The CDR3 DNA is TGTGCCAGCTCACCGGGTAGCGGGATCTACGAGCAGTACTTC. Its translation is CASSPGSGIYEQYF.

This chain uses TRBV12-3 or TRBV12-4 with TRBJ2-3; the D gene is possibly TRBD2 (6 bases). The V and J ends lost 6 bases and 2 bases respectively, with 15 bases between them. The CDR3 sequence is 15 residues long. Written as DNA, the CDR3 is TGTGCCAGCAGACTTAGACTAGGGGTCACAGATACGCAGTATTTT. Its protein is CASRLRLGVTDTQYF.

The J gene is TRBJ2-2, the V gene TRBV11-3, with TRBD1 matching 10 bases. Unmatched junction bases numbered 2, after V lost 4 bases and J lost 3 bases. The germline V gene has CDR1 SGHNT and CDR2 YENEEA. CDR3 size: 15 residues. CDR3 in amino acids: CASSSGQGDTGELFF. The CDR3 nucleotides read TGTGCCAGCAGCTCAGGACAGGGGGACACCGGGGAGCTGTTTTTT.

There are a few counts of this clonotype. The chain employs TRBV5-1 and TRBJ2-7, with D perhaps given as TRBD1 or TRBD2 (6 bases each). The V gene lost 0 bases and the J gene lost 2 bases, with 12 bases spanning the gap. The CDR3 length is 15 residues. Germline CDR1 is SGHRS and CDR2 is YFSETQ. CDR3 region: CASSLAPGATYEQYF. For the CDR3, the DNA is TGCGCCAGCAGCTTGGCCCCGGGGGCAACCTACGAGCAGTACTTC.

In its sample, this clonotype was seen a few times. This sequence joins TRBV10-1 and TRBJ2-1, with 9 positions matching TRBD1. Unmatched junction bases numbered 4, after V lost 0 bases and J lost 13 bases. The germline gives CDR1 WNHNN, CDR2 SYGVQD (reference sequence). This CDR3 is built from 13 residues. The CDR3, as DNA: TGCGCCAGCAGTGAGTCGTGGACAGGGGCTCAGTTCTTC. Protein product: CASSESWTGAQFF.

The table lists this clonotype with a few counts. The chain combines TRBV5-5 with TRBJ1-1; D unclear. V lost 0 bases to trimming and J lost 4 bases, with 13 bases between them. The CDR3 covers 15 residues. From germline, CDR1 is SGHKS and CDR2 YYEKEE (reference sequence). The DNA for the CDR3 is TGTGCCAGCAGCTTGGGAACAAGGAGAGGCACTGAAGCTTTCTTT. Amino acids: CASSLGTRRGTEAFF.

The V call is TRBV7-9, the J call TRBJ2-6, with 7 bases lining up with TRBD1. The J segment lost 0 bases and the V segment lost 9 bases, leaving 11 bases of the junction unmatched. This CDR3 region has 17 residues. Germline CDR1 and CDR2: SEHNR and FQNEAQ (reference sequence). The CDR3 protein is CARNRGQPHSGANVLTF. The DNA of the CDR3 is TGTGCCAGAAATAGGGGACAGCCACACTCTGGGGCCAACGTCCTGACTTTC.

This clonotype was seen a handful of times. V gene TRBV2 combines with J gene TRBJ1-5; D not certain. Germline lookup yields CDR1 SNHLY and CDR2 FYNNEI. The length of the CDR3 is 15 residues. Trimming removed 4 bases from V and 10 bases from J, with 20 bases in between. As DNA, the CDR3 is TGTGCCAGCAGTGTCGAGCAGCTTATCATCAGTCCCCAGCATTTT. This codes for CASSVEQLIISPQHF.

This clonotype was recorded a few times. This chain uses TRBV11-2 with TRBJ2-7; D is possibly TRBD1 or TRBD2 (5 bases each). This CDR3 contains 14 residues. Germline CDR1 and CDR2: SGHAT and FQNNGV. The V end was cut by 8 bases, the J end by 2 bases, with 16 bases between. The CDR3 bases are TGTGCCAGCTCCTTCCAGGGAGTTGCCTACGAGCAGTACTTC. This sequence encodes CASSFQGVAYEQYF.

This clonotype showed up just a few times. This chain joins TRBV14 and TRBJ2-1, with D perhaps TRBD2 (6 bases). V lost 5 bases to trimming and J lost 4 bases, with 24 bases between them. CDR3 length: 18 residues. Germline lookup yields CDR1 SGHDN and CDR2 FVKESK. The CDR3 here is CASSEKLSRDSRYNEQFF. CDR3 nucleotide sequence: TGTGCCAGCAGCGAGAAACTAAGCCGGGACTCCAGGTACAATGAGCAGTTCTTC.

In DNA, the CDR3 is TGCAGCGCCCGGACCAGCTCCTACGAGCAGTACTTC. It encodes CSARTSSYEQYF. J is TRBJ2-7 and V is TRBV29-1; D is unclear. Per the germline V gene, CDR1 is SQVTM and CDR2 is ANQGSEA. Between the trimmed V and J ends, which lost 7 bases and 0 bases, there was a span of 10 bases. CDR3 length: 12 amino acids.

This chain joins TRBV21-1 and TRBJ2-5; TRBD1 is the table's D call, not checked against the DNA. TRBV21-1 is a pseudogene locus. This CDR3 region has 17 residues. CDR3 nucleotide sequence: TGTGCCAGCAGTTGGACAGGGTACCCAACTCGCCAAGAGACCCAGTACTTC. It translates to CASSWTGYPTRQETQYF.

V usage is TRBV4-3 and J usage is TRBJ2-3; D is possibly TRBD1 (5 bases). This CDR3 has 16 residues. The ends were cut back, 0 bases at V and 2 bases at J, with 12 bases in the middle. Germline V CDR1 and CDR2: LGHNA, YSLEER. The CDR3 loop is CASSQDLRQITDTQYF. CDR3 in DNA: TGCGCCAGCAGCCAAGATCTTCGACAGATCACAGATACGCAGTATTTT.

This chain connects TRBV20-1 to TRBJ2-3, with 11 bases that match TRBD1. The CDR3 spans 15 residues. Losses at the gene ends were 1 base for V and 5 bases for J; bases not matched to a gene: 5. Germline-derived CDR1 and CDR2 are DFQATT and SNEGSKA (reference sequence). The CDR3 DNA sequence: TGCAGTGCTAGAGCCCCGGACAGGGGGCAAGATACGCAGTATTTT. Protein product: CSARAPDRGQDTQYF.

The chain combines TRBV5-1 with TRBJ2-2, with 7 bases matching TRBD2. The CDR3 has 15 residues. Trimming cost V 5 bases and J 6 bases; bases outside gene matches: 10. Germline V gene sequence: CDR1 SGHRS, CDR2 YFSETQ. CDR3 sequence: CASSRSTSVAGELFF. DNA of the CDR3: TGCGCCAGCAGTCGTAGTACTAGCGTCGCCGGGGAGCTGTTTTTT.

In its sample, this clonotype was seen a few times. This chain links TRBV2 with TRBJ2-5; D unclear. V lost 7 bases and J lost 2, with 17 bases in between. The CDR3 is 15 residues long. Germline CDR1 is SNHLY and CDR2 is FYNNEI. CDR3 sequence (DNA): TGTGCCAGCAAAAGTACGGCGGTAGCACAAGAGACCCAGTACTTC. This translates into CASKSTAVAQETQYF.

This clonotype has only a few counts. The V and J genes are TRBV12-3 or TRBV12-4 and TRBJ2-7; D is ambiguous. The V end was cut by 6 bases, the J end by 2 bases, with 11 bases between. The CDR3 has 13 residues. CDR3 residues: CASSLRPPYEQYF. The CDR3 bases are TGTGCCAGCAGCTTACGCCCTCCCTACGAGCAGTACTTC.